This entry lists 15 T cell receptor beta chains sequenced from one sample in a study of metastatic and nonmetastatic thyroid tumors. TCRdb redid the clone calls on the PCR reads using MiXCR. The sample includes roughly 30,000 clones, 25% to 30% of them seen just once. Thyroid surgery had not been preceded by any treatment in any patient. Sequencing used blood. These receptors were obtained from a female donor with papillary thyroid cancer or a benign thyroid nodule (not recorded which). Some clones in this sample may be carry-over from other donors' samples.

Written as DNA, the CDR3 is TGTGCCATCAGGCCGGGACAGGGGTCCACAGATACGCAGTATTTT. It encodes CAIRPGQGSTDTQYF. The V and J genes are TRBV10-3 and TRBJ2-3; 10 nucleotides agree with TRBD1. The V gene end was trimmed by 6 bases and the J gene end by 2 bases; junction bases not matched to a gene: 5. Germline CDR1 reads ENHRY; CDR2 reads SYGVKD. There are 15 residues in the CDR3.

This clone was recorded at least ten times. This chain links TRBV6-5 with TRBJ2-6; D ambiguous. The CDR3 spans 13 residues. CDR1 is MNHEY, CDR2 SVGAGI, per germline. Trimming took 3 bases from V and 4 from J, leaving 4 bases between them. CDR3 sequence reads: CASSYLGANVLTF. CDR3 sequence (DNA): TGTGCCAGCAGTTATCTCGGGGCCAACGTCCTGACTTTC.

CDR3 coding DNA: TGTGCCAGCAGTTGGACTAGCGGGAGCACAGATACGCAGTATTTT. Protein product: CASSWTSGSTDTQYF. The chain is built from TRBV6-2 or TRBV6-3 and TRBJ2-3; 11 positions match TRBD2. V lost 4 bases and J lost 0; bases outside the gene matches: 0. Germline V gene data show CDR1 as MNHEY and CDR2 as SVGEGT. The CDR3 totals 15 residues.

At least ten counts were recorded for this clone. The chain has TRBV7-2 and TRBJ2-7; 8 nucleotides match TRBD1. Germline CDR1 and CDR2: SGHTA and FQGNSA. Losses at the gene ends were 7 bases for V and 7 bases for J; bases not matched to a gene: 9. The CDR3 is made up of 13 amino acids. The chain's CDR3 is CASTGTGWEEQYF. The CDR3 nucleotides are TGTGCCAGCACCGGGACAGGCTGGGAAGAGCAGTACTTC.

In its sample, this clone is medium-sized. CDR3 bases: TGTGCCAGCAGCCAACTACGAGAGACCCAGTACTTC. This encodes CASSQLRETQYF. The chain has TRBV12-3 or TRBV12-4 and TRBJ2-5; D is undetermined. The CDR3 totals 12 residues. V was cut by 6 bases and J by 4 bases, with 9 bases left in between.

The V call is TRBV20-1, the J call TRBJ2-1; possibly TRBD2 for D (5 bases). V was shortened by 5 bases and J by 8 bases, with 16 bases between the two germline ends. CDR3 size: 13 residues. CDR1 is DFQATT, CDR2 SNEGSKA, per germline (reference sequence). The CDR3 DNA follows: TGCAGTGCTGCTGGACTCCCTTCCGATGAGCAGTTCTTC. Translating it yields CSAAGLPSDEQFF.

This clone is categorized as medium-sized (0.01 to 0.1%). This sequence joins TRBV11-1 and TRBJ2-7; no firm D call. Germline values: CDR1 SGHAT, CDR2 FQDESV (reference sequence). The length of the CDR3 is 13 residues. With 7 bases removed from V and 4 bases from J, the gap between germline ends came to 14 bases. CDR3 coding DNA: TGTGCCAGCACCCTTAGTCAGAATTACGAGCAGTACTTC. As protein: CASTLSQNYEQYF.

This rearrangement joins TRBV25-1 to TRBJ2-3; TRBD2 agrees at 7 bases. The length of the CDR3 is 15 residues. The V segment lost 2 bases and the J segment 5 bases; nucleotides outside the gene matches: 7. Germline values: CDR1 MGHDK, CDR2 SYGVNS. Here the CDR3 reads CASSELAGAGDTQYF. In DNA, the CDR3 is TGTGCCAGCAGTGAACTTGCGGGAGCAGGAGATACGCAGTATTTT.

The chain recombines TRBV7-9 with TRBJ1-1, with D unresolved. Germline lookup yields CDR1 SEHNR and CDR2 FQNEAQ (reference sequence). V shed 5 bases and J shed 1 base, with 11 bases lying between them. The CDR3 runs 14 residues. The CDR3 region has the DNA TGTGCCAGCAGCCCCGGACCGAAGAACACTGAAGCTTTCTTT. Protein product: CASSPGPKNTEAFF. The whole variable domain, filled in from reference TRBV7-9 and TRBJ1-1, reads DTGVSQNPRHKITKRGQNVTFRCDPISEHNRLYWYRQTLGQGPEFLTYFQNEAQLEKSRLLSDRFSAERPKGSFSTLEIQRTEQGDSAMYLCASSPGPKNTEAFFGQGTRLTVV.

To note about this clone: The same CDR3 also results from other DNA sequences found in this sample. The CDR3 protein is CASSLGGGYGYTF. The CDR3 nucleotides are TGTGCCAGCAGCCTGGGGGGAGGCTATGGCTACACCTTC. The rearrangement links TRBV11-2 to TRBJ1-2; tentative D call: TRBD1 (5 bases). The CDR3 covers 13 residues. V gave up 5 bases and J gave up 4 bases, with 11 bases separating them. Germline V lookup: CDR1 SGHAT, CDR2 FQNNGV.

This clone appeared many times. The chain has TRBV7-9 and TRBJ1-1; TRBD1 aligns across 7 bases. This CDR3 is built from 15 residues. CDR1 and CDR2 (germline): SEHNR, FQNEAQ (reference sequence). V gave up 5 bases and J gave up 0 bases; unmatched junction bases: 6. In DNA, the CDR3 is TGTGCCAGCAGCGTAGGGGGCGGTATGAACACTGAAGCTTTCTTT. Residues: CASSVGGGMNTEAFF.

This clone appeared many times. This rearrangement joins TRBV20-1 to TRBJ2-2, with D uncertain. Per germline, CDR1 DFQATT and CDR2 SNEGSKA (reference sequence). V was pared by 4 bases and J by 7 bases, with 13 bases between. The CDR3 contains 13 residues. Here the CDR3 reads CSANKLGSGELFF. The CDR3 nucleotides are TGCAGTGCTAATAAACTGGGCAGCGGGGAGCTGTTTTTT.

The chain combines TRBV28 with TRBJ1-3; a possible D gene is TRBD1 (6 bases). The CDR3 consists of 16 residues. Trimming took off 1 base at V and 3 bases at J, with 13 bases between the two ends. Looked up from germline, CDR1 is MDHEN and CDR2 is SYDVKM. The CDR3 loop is CASSLLMGAGGNTIYF. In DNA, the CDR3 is TGTGCCAGCAGTTTATTAATGGGGGCTGGTGGAAACACCATATATTTT.

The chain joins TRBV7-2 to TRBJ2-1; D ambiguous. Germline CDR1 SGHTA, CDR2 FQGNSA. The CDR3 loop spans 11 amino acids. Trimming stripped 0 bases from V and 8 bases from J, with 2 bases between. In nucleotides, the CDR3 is TGTGCCAGCAGCTTAGCGCATGAGCAGTTCTTC. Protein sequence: CASSLAHEQFF.

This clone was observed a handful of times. Here the CDR3 DNA reads TGTGCCAGCAGTTACAGGACCAACTCCTACGAGCAGTACTTC. Residues: CASSYRTNSYEQYF. The V call is TRBV6-6, the J call TRBJ2-7; D ambiguous. Per the germline V gene, CDR1 is MNHNY and CDR2 is SVGAGI (reference sequence). V lost 2 bases and J lost 0, with 8 bases in between. The CDR3 covers 14 residues.